The following is a T cell receptor (beta chain) sequence with its context. This sample stems from a study of T cells in localized non-small cell lung cancer. TCRdb keeps only in-frame clones here, not all; method: immunoSEQ multiplex PCR. The sample contains under 65,000 clones, about 80% of which appear only once. The CDR3 extends over 15 amino acids. Germline lookup yields CDR1 MNHNS and CDR2 SASEGT. Trimming removed 6 bases at V and 3 bases at J, with 15 bases between. The receptor's source is an older female donor with stage II squamous cell lung carcinoma. The chain couples TRBV6-1 to TRBJ1-5; D may be TRBD1 (6 bases). This specimen consisted of peripheral blood, obtained before any cancer treatment. The CDR3 protein is CASRQYRALNQPQHF. CDR3 bases: TGTGCCAGCAGGCAATACAGGGCCCTCAATCAGCCCCAGCATTTT.